This passage covers 3 T cell receptor beta chains from one sample sequenced in a study of blood T cell repertoires in COVID-19. Assay used: immunoSEQ multiplex PCR; TCRdb lists only in-frame clones, some missing. The sample records about 160,000 clones, 86% being singletons. Source material: peripheral blood. All receptors come from a woman aged 70-85 years with acute or convalescent COVID-19.

This chain uses TRBV18 with TRBJ2-1; D is possibly TRBD1 (7 bases). The CDR3 is 15 amino acids. V was pared by 3 bases and J by 4 bases, with 13 bases between. Germline V gives CDR1 KGHSH, CDR2 LQKENI. The CDR3 loop reads CASSPSGGTYNEQFF. CDR3 in DNA: TGTGCCAGCTCACCCTCAGGGGGGACATACAATGAGCAGTTCTTC.

The chain carries TRBV3-1 (or the pseudogene TRBV3-2) and TRBJ1-3; 7 bases map to TRBD1. V was pared by 4 bases and J by 0 bases, with 6 bases of the junction left unmatched. The CDR3 runs 16 residues. Germline V CDR1 and CDR2: LGHDT, YNNKEL (reference sequence). CDR3 loop: CASSPTGIDSGNTIYF. The CDR3 DNA is TGTGCCAGCAGCCCGACAGGGATAGACTCTGGAAACACCATATATTTT.

The rearrangement links TRBV5-1 to TRBJ1-2, with 7 positions matching TRBD1. The germline V gene encodes CDR1 SGHRS and CDR2 YFSETQ. This CDR3 spans 15 amino acids. Germline trimming cut 3 bases from V and 2 bases from J; bases unmatched to any gene: 7. In DNA form, the CDR3 reads TGCGCCAGCAGCTCCGGGGCAGGGGGAAACTATGGCTACACCTTC. This sequence encodes CASSSGAGGNYGYTF.